This T cell receptor (beta chain) was sequenced for a study of read filtering for tumor transcriptome and immune sequencing. The library was built from about 400 ng RNA with molecular barcoded adaptors for alpha/delta and beta/gamma chains. From the reads, TCRdb called clonotypes with MiXCR, one entry per CDR3 protein. The data contain 57,000 or so distinct CDR3 sequences, 15% to 25% of them singletons. Trimming took 5 bases from V and 1 from J, leaving 14 bases between them. The CDR3 extends over 16 amino acids. Germline V gene lookup returns CDR1 SGHTA and CDR2 FQGTGA. Ten or more counts support this clonotype.

The TCR was taken from a donor aged 40 or over with multiple myeloma. This sequence joins TRBV7-3 and TRBJ2-2; D is perhaps TRBD2 (6 bases). Sequenced: a population of CD138-negative cells sorted from bone marrow. CDR3 residues: CASSPMTSLNTGELFF. The CDR3 nucleotides read TGTGCCAGCAGCCCCATGACTAGTCTGAACACCGGGGAGCTGTTTTTT.